A single sample is the source of the 16 T cell receptor beta chains below, sequenced in a study of blood T cell repertoires in COVID-19. Sequenced by immunoSEQ multiplex PCR; TCRdb stores in-frame clones only, minus some. The profile shows about 140,000 clones, 85% to 90% of them singletons. Sequenced input: peripheral blood. These receptors were obtained from a woman aged 55-75 years with acute or convalescent COVID-19.

This clone was found once. The chain is built from TRBV7-9 and TRBJ2-1; D not resolved. The CDR3 covers 16 residues. Germline CDR1 SEHNR, CDR2 FQNEAQ (reference sequence). V was clipped by 2 bases and J by 6 bases, with 17 bases between them. The CDR3 protein is CASSLRSNSGGNEQFF. The CDR3 nucleotides read TGTGCCAGCAGCTTAAGGAGTAACTCGGGTGGCAATGAGCAGTTCTTC.

This clone was detected only a few times. The CDR3 sequence: CASSLAQYTEAFF. As DNA, the CDR3 is TGTGCCAGCAGCTTAGCCCAGTACACTGAAGCTTTCTTT. The chain employs TRBV7-8 and TRBJ1-1; D gene ambiguous. CDR1 SGHVS and CDR2 FQNEAQ come from the germline V gene. The V end lost 0 bases, the J end lost 3 bases, and 5 bases lay between the germline ends. The CDR3 is made up of 13 amino acids.

This clone was detected once. V gene TRBV7-9 combines with J gene TRBJ1-2, with 7 bases that match TRBD1. This CDR3 contains 15 residues. Germline CDR1 SEHNR, CDR2 FQNEAQ (reference sequence). Trimming at V came to 5 bases and at J to 0 bases, leaving 6 bases not matched to a gene. Here the CDR3 reads CASSEQGIPNYGYTF. CDR3 bases: TGTGCCAGCAGCGAACAGGGGATACCTAACTATGGCTACACCTTC.

The rearrangement uses TRBV6-5 and TRBJ1-4; D gene ambiguous. The V end lost 7 bases, the J end lost 5 bases, and 14 bases lay between the germline ends. Germline-derived CDR1 and CDR2 are MNHEY and SVGAGI. The CDR3 length is 14 residues. The CDR3 nucleotides read TGTGCCAGCAACGTAGGAGCACAAAATGAAAAACTGTTTTTT. It is translated as CASNVGAQNEKLFF.

The J gene is TRBJ1-1, the V gene TRBV7-3; the D is unclear. The CDR3 has 14 residues. The germline V gene has CDR1 SGHTA and CDR2 FQGTGA. Trimming cost V 5 bases and J 1 base, with 11 bases left between them. In nucleotides, the CDR3 is TGTGCCAGCAGCCCAGCGGTATCGAACACTGAAGCTTTCTTT. Residues: CASSPAVSNTEAFF.

As concerns this clone: This same CDR3 is encoded by further DNA sequences in the sample. The chain combines TRBV2 with TRBJ1-1, with unresolved D. CDR1 is SNHLY, CDR2 FYNNEI, per germline. V gave up 7 bases and J gave up 0 bases, with 9 bases separating them. This CDR3 has 13 residues. The CDR3 region is CASTGEMNTEAFF. The CDR3 DNA sequence: TGTGCCAGCACCGGTGAGATGAACACTGAAGCTTTCTTT.

The chain is built from TRBV25-1 and TRBJ2-2; D remains ambiguous. Trimming cost V 3 bases and J 3 bases, with 8 bases left between them. Germline V gene data show CDR1 as MGHDK and CDR2 as SYGVNS. CDR3 length: 14 amino acids. CDR3 sequence reads: CASSDSFYTGELFF. CDR3 nucleotide sequence: TGTGCCAGCAGTGATTCCTTCTACACCGGGGAGCTGTTTTTT.

The V and J genes are TRBV7-2 and TRBJ1-5; no reliable D call. The CDR3 runs to 13 residues. Trimming took off 1 base at V and 5 bases at J, with 6 bases between the two ends. Germline lookup yields CDR1 SGHTA and CDR2 FQGNSA. The CDR3 DNA sequence: TGTGCCAGCAGCTTAGTGGCCGATCAGCCCCAGCATTTT. Its protein product is CASSLVADQPQHF. Drawing the rest from reference TRBV7-2 and TRBJ1-5, the complete variable domain is GAGVSQSPSNKVTEKGKDVELRCDPISGHTALYWYRQSLGQGLEFLIYFQGNSAPDKSGLPSDRFSAERTGGSVSTLTIQRTQQEDSAVYLCASSLVADQPQHFGDGTRLSIL.

This clone was counted once. V and J are TRBV11-3 and TRBJ1-1, with TRBD1 as a possible D gene (6 bases). Germline-derived CDR1 and CDR2 are SGHNT and YENEEA. The CDR3 spans 13 residues. V shed 3 bases and J shed 6 bases, with 11 bases lying between them. The CDR3 sequence is CASSLGGRAEAFF. For the CDR3, the DNA is TGTGCCAGCAGCTTGGGGGGGCGGGCTGAAGCTTTCTTT. Looking up the rest from reference TRBV11-3 and TRBJ1-1 gives the full variable domain: EAGVVQSPRYKIIEKKQPVAFWCNPISGHNTLYWYLQNLGQGPELLIRYENEEAVDDSQLPKDRFSAERLKGVDSTLKIQPAELGDSAVYLCASSLGGRAEAFFGQGTRLTVV.

CDR3 DNA sequence: TGCGCCAGCAGCCGCACTCTTGAGCGGGGGGGCACAGATACGCAGTATTTT. Translating it yields CASSRTLERGGTDTQYF. V gene TRBV4-3 combines with J gene TRBJ2-3; 9 bases fit TRBD2. Germline V CDR1 and CDR2: LGHNA, YSLEER. With V trimmed by 4 bases and J by 1 base, 9 bases remained unmatched. The CDR3 runs 17 residues.

The chain couples TRBV19 to TRBJ1-5; 7 bases align to TRBD1. Germline V CDR1 and CDR2: LNHDA, SQIVND (reference sequence). Trimming removed 6 bases from V and 0 bases from J; junction bases left unmatched: 8. CDR3 size: 16 residues. The CDR3 DNA reads TGTGCCAGTAGGGGAGACAGGGTAACTAGCAATCAGCCCCAGCATTTT. It is translated as CASRGDRVTSNQPQHF.

This clone has just one count. The CDR3 nucleotides read TGTGCCAGCAGCGTAGGAGCGAACACTGAAGCTTTCTTT. This translates into CASSVGANTEAFF. This chain uses TRBV9 with TRBJ1-1; D unclear. V gave up 0 bases and J gave up 1 base, with 4 bases separating them. CDR1 and CDR2 from the germline V gene are SGDLS and YYNGEE. This CDR3 contains 13 residues. Supplemented by reference TRBV9 and TRBJ1-1, the full variable domain reads DSGVTQTPKHLITATGQRVTLRCSPRSGDLSVYWYQQSLDQGLQFLIQYYNGEERAKGNILERFSAQQFPDLHSELNLSSLELGDSALYFCASSVGANTEAFFGQGTRLTVV.

This chain links TRBV6-5 with TRBJ1-3; D not certain. The germline V gene has CDR1 MNHEY and CDR2 SVGAGI. V was cut by 6 bases and J by 4 bases, with 10 bases left in between. CDR3 size: 13 residues. This chain's CDR3 is CASRRGRGNTIYF. CDR3 sequence (DNA): TGTGCCAGCAGAAGAGGGCGGGGAAACACCATATATTTT.

V is TRBV7-3 and J is TRBJ2-2, with TRBD1 as a possible D gene (6 bases). V shed 5 bases and J shed 5 bases, with 9 bases lying between them. The CDR3 has 13 residues. The germline CDR1 and CDR2 sequences are SGHTA and FQGTGA. CDR3: CASSNRVTGELFF. CDR3 in DNA: TGTGCCAGCAGCAACAGGGTGACCGGGGAGCTGTTTTTT.

This rearrangement joins TRBV27 to TRBJ1-4; 7 nucleotides align to TRBD1. The CDR3 is 14 amino acids. With V trimmed by 5 bases and J by 5 bases, 5 bases remained unmatched. Germline assignment: CDR1 MNHEY and CDR2 SMNVEV (reference sequence). The CDR3 DNA follows: TGTGCCAGCAGTCGACAGGGAGAGAATGAAAAACTGTTTTTT. As protein: CASSRQGENEKLFF.

The chain links TRBV19 to TRBJ1-6; the D gene is possibly TRBD1 (6 bases). Germline V gene sequence: CDR1 LNHDA, CDR2 SQIVND (reference sequence). The length of the CDR3 is 17 residues. V was clipped by 1 base and J by 0 bases, with 10 bases between them. CDR3 in amino acids: CASSIGADSSYNSPLHF. The CDR3 DNA reads TGTGCCAGTAGTATAGGGGCGGACAGCTCCTATAATTCACCCCTCCACTTT.